The source of this T cell receptor beta chain is a study of blood T cell repertoires in COVID-19. The overall study: Samples of COVID-19 (acute and convalescent) were obtained from the United States, Italy and Spain. PBMCs, B-cell-depleted T cells, or T cells provided the cDNA or gDNA that made up the material.

The V end lost 5 bases, the J end lost 6 bases, and 10 bases lay between the germline ends. CDR1 is SGHTA and CDR2 is FQGNSA in the germline V gene. CDR3 length: 13 residues. Original processing methods: Reference gene primer amplification in the assay estimated nucleated cell counts. Method: immunoSEQ multiplex PCR; TCRdb's copy keeps in-frame clones and lacks some. V, J and clone size reflect that table, while D and trimming were determined from the DNA. The top ten hold around a third of the sample, which has under 65,000 clones, more than 80% seen once. This TCR came from a man aged 55 to 70 with COVID-19, enrolled during active disease. The gene calls are TRBV7-2 and TRBJ2-2, with D possibly matching TRBD1 (6 bases). Sequencing was carried out using peripheral blood. CDR3 nucleotides: TGTGCCAGCAGCCTAGAGGGGGCCGGGGAGCTGTTTTTT. It encodes CASSLEGAGELFF.